What follows are 18 T cell receptor beta chains derived from one specimen sequenced in a study of shared clonotypes between healthy human individuals. The table came from immunoSEQ multiplex PCR; TCRdb's copy has only in-frame clones and leaves some out. The table shows more than 2,000,000 clones, with approximately 90% occurring only once. The sample taken for sequencing was naive CD4+ T cells sorted from blood. Subset meaning: CD45RA+ positively selected. These TCRs come from a man between 18 and 35 years old in good health.

The J gene is TRBJ1-1, the V gene TRBV6-5; D perhaps matches TRBD1 (5 bases). Trimming removed 2 bases from V and 4 bases from J, with 14 bases in between. This CDR3 spans 15 amino acids. Germline lookup yields CDR1 MNHEY and CDR2 SVGAGI. The DNA of the CDR3 is TGTGCCAGCAGTTACAGGGGACTCAAGGGCACTGAAGCTTTCTTT. Translated, it gives CASSYRGLKGTEAFF.

CDR3 sequence (DNA): TGTGCCAGCTCACCTAGTAATCGAACGGGGGTTGAAGCTTTCTTT. Translation: CASSPSNRTGVEAFF. This chain links TRBV18 with TRBJ1-1, with D perhaps matching TRBD1 (5 bases). The germline V gene encodes CDR1 KGHSH and CDR2 LQKENI. The CDR3 covers 15 residues. Trimming took 3 bases from V and 7 from J, leaving 18 bases between them.

The chain has TRBV7-2 and TRBJ2-5; maybe TRBD1 (6 bases). The germline V gene has CDR1 SGHTA and CDR2 FQGNSA. The ends were cut back, 5 bases at V and 3 bases at J, with 10 bases in the middle. This CDR3 comprises 13 residues. CDR3 region: CASSPGQKETQYF. CDR3 bases: TGTGCCAGCAGCCCCGGACAGAAAGAGACCCAGTACTTC.

The CDR3 is CASSRQARGEKLFF. The CDR3 DNA reads as TGTGCCAGCAGCCGACAGGCCCGGGGTGAAAAACTGTTTTTT. The genes are TRBV5-6 and TRBJ1-4, with TRBD1 as a possible D gene (6 bases). With 4 bases removed from V and 7 bases from J, the gap between germline ends came to 14 bases. Germline CDR1 reads SGHDT; CDR2 reads YYEEEE. The CDR3 loop spans 14 amino acids. Full variable domain (remainder filled in from reference TRBV5-6 and TRBJ1-4): DAGVTQSPTHLIKTRGQQVTLRCSPKSGHDTVSWYQQALGQGPQFIFQYYEEEERQRGNFPDRFSGHQFPNYSSELNVNALLLGDSALYLCASSRQARGEKLFFGSGTQLSVL.

The chain is built from TRBV7-9 and TRBJ2-1, with TRBD2 matching 13 bases. The CDR3 covers 17 residues. From germline, CDR1 is SEHNR and CDR2 FQNEAQ (reference sequence). J lost 0 bases, V lost 4 bases, and 3 bases had no gene match. As DNA, the CDR3 is TGTGCCAGCAGCTCACTAGCGGGAGGGTACTCCTACAATGAGCAGTTCTTC. Encoded protein: CASSSLAGGYSYNEQFF.

This clone was seen only a few times. The chain uses TRBV7-9 and TRBJ1-5; D may be TRBD1 (5 bases). Germline CDR1 and CDR2: SEHNR and FQNEAQ (reference sequence). This CDR3 is 14 amino acids long. The ends were cut back, 3 bases at V and 6 bases at J, with 12 bases in the middle. CDR3 sequence (DNA): TGTGCCAGCAGCTTTGGGACGGGAGGTCAGCCCCAGCATTTT. As protein: CASSFGTGGQPQHF.

The chain recombines TRBV5-1 with TRBJ1-6; a weak D match, TRBD1 (5 bases). The germline V and J ends were trimmed by 4 bases and 0 bases, with 14 bases remaining between them. The CDR3 loop spans 17 amino acids. Germline lookup yields CDR1 SGHRS and CDR2 YFSETQ. The CDR3 loop reads CASSRDGGSSYNSPLHF. In DNA form, the CDR3 reads TGCGCCAGCAGCAGGGATGGGGGAAGCTCCTATAATTCACCCCTCCACTTT.

This rearrangement joins TRBV18 to TRBJ1-3; maybe TRBD1 (5 bases). V shed 6 bases and J shed 0 bases, with 18 bases lying between them. CDR3 length equals 17 residues. Germline loops: CDR1 KGHSH, CDR2 LQKENI. In DNA form, the CDR3 reads TGTGCCAGCTCTCTAATCAGGGACCCCTACTCTGGAAACACCATATATTTT. This codes for CASSLIRDPYSGNTIYF.

With respect to this clone: Other DNA sequences in this sample translate to the same CDR3. The CDR3 DNA reads TGTGCCAGCAGTGAATTCGGCGAGCAGTACTTC. Its protein is CASSEFGEQYF. V and J are TRBV2 and TRBJ2-7; no firm D call. Germline assignment: CDR1 SNHLY and CDR2 FYNNEI. The CDR3 length is 11 residues. Trimming shortened V by 2 bases and J by 6 bases, and 5 bases separated the two germline ends.

This rearrangement joins TRBV5-1 to TRBJ1-1; D not resolved. CDR1 and CDR2 (germline): SGHRS, YFSETQ. Trimming stripped 6 bases from V and 4 bases from J, with 16 bases between. The CDR3 sequence is 14 residues long. The CDR3 spells CASTHSAGSTEAFF. The CDR3 DNA is TGCGCCAGCACCCATTCGGCGGGTAGCACTGAAGCTTTCTTT.

This chain joins TRBV7-2 and TRBJ2-1; the match to TRBD1 covers 10 bases. Germline lookup yields CDR1 SGHTA and CDR2 FQGNSA. The CDR3 has 15 residues. The V and J ends lost 4 bases and 4 bases, in that order; junction bases with no gene match: 4. The CDR3 DNA reads as TGTGCCAGCAGCTGGGACAGGGGAGATTACAATGAGCAGTTCTTC. This sequence encodes CASSWDRGDYNEQFF. The whole variable domain, filled in from reference TRBV7-2 and TRBJ2-1, reads GAGVSQSPSNKVTEKGKDVELRCDPISGHTALYWYRQSLGQGLEFLIYFQGNSAPDKSGLPSDRFSAERTGGSVSTLTIQRTQQEDSAVYLCASSWDRGDYNEQFFGPGTRLTVL.

The chain combines TRBV7-2 with TRBJ2-2, with 7 bases identical to TRBD2. V trimming: 3 bases; J trimming: 8 bases; junction bases outside the gene matches: 9. Germline CDR1 reads SGHTA; CDR2 reads FQGNSA. The CDR3 spans 15 residues. The CDR3 coding sequence is TGTGCCAGCAGCTTCGGCAGGACTAGTGGAGGGGAGCTGTTTTTT. This gives the protein CASSFGRTSGGELFF.

V gene TRBV5-1 combines with J gene TRBJ2-2; TRBD1 agrees at 7 bases. This CDR3 is built from 17 residues. J was trimmed by 3 bases and V by 0 bases; bases with no gene match: 8. Germline V lookup: CDR1 SGHRS, CDR2 YFSETQ. The CDR3 DNA follows: TGCGCCAGCAGCTTGGGACCCTCAGGGGGAGACACCGGGGAGCTGTTTTTT. Protein: CASSLGPSGGDTGELFF.

The chain carries TRBV10-1 and TRBJ2-2; either TRBD1 or TRBD2 may fit D (5 bases each). Trimming shortened V by 6 bases and J by 5 bases, and 13 bases separated the two germline ends. The CDR3 spans 14 residues. The germline CDR1 and CDR2 sequences are WNHNN and SYGVQD (reference sequence). CDR3 region: CASRKGDQTGELFF. CDR3 DNA sequence: TGCGCCAGCAGGAAAGGGGACCAGACCGGGGAGCTGTTTTTT.

This chain uses TRBV19 with TRBJ1-1, with D hard to call. Trimming cost V 4 bases and J 2 bases, with 8 bases left between them. In germline, CDR1 is LNHDA, CDR2 SQIVND (reference sequence). This CDR3 contains 13 residues. CDR3 sequence reads: CASSKEGNTEAFF. The DNA for the CDR3 is TGTGCCAGTAGTAAAGAGGGAAACACTGAAGCTTTCTTT.

About this clone itself: One junction end does not reproduce the germline sequence, and a read error may be involved. The chain uses TRBV6-6 and TRBJ1-4; no reliable D call. The germline gives CDR1 MNHNY, CDR2 SVGAGI (reference sequence). The CDR3 has 11 amino acids. For the CDR3, the DNA is TGTGCCAGCAGGGCAAATGAAGAACTGTTTTTT. Its translation: CASRANEELFF.

The chain is built from TRBV7-8 and TRBJ2-2; tentative D call: TRBD1 (6 bases). V was shortened by 1 base and J by 5 bases, with 11 bases between the two germline ends. The CDR3 runs to 15 residues. Germline V gene lookup returns CDR1 SGHVS and CDR2 FQNEAQ. For the CDR3, the DNA is TGTGCCAGCAGCTTAGATGCACAGGGAACCGGGGAGCTGTTTTTT. Protein: CASSLDAQGTGELFF.

The chain joins TRBV7-9 to TRBJ1-1; D remains unclear. This CDR3 is 14 amino acids long. The ends were cut back, 0 bases at V and 10 bases at J, with 15 bases in the middle. Germline V gene lookup returns CDR1 SEHNR and CDR2 FQNEAQ (reference sequence). In DNA form, the CDR3 reads TGTGCCAGCAGCTTAGCGTTTCTTGGATCAGGAGCTTTCTTT. Translating gives CASSLAFLGSGAFF.